This T cell receptor (beta chain) was observed in a study of T cell responses to AZD1222 COVID-19 vaccine. Turning to the study itself: Pooled in the analysis were second doses at about 4 or about 12 weeks.

In this sample, this clone turned up once. Assay: immunoSEQ multiplex PCR; the TCRdb copy retains only in-frame clones and omits some. The sample shows 110,000 to 150,000 clones, 80% to 90% of them seen only once. The CDR3 consists of 16 residues. V lost 0 bases, J lost 2 bases, and 13 bases lay in between. Germline CDR1 reads GTSNPN; CDR2 reads SVGIG (reference sequence). The source was peripheral blood, collected on day 0 of AZD1222 vaccination. The sequence was collected from an adult in good health. V usage is TRBV30 and J usage is TRBJ2-2; D is undetermined. CDR3 bases: TGTGCCTGGAGTGTCTCGCACAGACTTAACACCGGGGAGCTGTTTTTT. Translating it yields CAWSVSHRLNTGELFF. Full variable domain (remainder filled in from reference TRBV30 and TRBJ2-2): SQTIHQWPATLVQPVGSPLSLECTVEGTSNPNLYWYRQAAGRGLQLLFYSVGIGQISSEVPQNLSASRPQDRQFILSSKKLLLSDSGFYLCAWSVSHRLNTGELFFGEGSRLTVL.